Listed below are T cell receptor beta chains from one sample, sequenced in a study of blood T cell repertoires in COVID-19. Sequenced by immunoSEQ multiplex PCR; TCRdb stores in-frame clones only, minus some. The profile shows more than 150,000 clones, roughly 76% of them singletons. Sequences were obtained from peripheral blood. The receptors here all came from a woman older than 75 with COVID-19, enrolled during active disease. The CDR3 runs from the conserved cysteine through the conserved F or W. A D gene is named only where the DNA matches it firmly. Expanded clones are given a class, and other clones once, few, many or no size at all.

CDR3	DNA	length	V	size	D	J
CASSEWGRGRLGYTF	TGTGCCAGCAGTGAATGGGGCAGGGGGCGCCTTGGCTACACCTTC	15	TRBV25-1	NA	TRBD1	TRBJ1-2
CSVESSPDTQYF	TGCAGCGTTGAATCGTCTCCAGATACGCAGTATTTT	12	TRBV29-1	NA	NA	TRBJ2-3
CASVTGSSYNSPLHF	TGTGCCAGCGTCACTGGGAGCTCCTATAATTCACCCCTCCACTTT	15	TRBV7-2	NA	NA	TRBJ1-6
CASSQGPGQGSSPLHF	TGCGCCAGCAGCCAAGGGCCGGGACAGGGTAGTTCACCCCTCCACTTT	16	TRBV4-3	NA	TRBD1	TRBJ1-6
CASSSGEWLADEQFF	TGTGCCAGCAGCTCCGGAGAATGGTTGGCGGATGAGCAGTTCTTC	15	TRBV6-2/TRBV6-3	NA	NA	TRBJ2-1
CASSPRNTDTQYF	TGTGCCAGCAGTCCCAGAAACACAGATACGCAGTATTTT	13	TRBV12-3/TRBV12-4	NA	NA	TRBJ2-3
CASRWTGGGYEQYF	TGTGCCAGCAGGTGGACAGGGGGCGGCTACGAGCAGTACTTC	14	TRBV2	NA	TRBD1	TRBJ2-7
CASSQPGQRHGYTF	TGCGCCAGCAGCCAACCGGGACAAAGACATGGCTACACCTTC	14	TRBV4-1	NA	NA	TRBJ1-2
CASGPGVQETQYF	TGCGCCAGCGGTCCGGGGGTTCAAGAGACCCAGTACTTC	13	TRBV5-1	once	NA	TRBJ2-5
CASNRVRGYTF	TGTGCCAGCAACAGGGTTCGCGGCTACACCTTC	11	TRBV2	NA	NA	TRBJ1-2
CASSLDWSGTDTQYF	TGTGCCAGCAGCTTAGATTGGTCGGGCACAGATACGCAGTATTTT	15	TRBV11-2	few	NA	TRBJ2-3
CASSPPDRAQYF	TGTGCCAGCTCACCACCCGACAGGGCCCAGTACTTC	12	TRBV18	NA	TRBD1	TRBJ2-5
CASSWRLMDGYTF	TGCGCCAGCAGTTGGCGGCTGATGGATGGCTACACCTTC	13	TRBV5-1	NA	NA	TRBJ1-2
CASSYYNTEAFF	TGTGCCAGCAGTTACTATAACACTGAAGCTTTCTTT	12	TRBV12-3/TRBV12-4	few	NA	TRBJ1-1
CASSLGTTIISSYNEQFF	TGTGCCAGCAGCTTAGGGACTACCATTATCAGCTCCTACAATGAGCAGTTCTTC	18	TRBV11-2	NA	NA	TRBJ2-1
CASSPGTGTDNSPLHF	TGTGCCAGCAGCCCTGGGACAGGGACCGATAATTCACCCCTCCACTTT	16	TRBV11-1	NA	TRBD1	TRBJ1-6
CASSCGTGGNSGNTIYF	TGCGCCAGCAGTTGCGGGACAGGGGGCAATTCGGGAAACACCATATATTTT	17	TRBV10-1	NA	TRBD1	TRBJ1-3
CSVDRAGPEAFF	TGCAGCGTTGACCGTGCGGGTCCCGAAGCTTTCTTT	12	TRBV29-1	NA	NA	TRBJ1-1
CASSISVLSGNTIYF	TGTGCCAGTAGTATATCAGTCCTCTCTGGAAACACCATATATTTT	15	TRBV19	NA	NA	TRBJ1-3
CASSLAGGPYNEQFF	TGTGCCAGCAGCTTAGCGGGGGGGCCCTACAATGAGCAGTTCTTC	15	TRBV7-7	NA	NA	TRBJ2-1
CATSTMREPTDTQYF	TGTGCCACCAGTACGATGCGGGAGCCCACAGATACGCAGTATTTT	15	TRBV24-1	NA	TRBD2	TRBJ2-3